This T cell receptor beta chain was identified during a study of T-cell memory formation after mild COVID-19 (TCRdb year 2021). Describing the broader study: TCR sequence clusters from the two donors were largely donor specific. Longitudinal TCRalpha and TCRbeta repertoire sequencing tracked T-cell clones expanding and contracting after mild COVID-19 in a couple of donors. The cohort was made up of two young adult volunteers, one female and one male, who were previously healthy. Results and caveats for the whole study, not just this receptor: Contracting CD4+ clones appeared mostly in the CM and EM memory subsets, whereas CD8+ clones were enriched in EMRA. Whether the second-wave clones peaking on day 37 were SARS-CoV-2 specific was not confirmed. Some responding clones were found in pre-infection memory, which suggests that pre-existing cross-reactive memory T cells took part in the SARS-CoV-2 response. The study covered only a couple of mild cases, and larger cohorts including severe cases with pre-infection samples were considered necessary. Balanced CD4/CD8 phenotypes were observed for clones contracting from day 15 to 85, whereas a bias towards CD4+ was observed for a second wave of clones expanding from day 15 to 37.

Sequenced on an Illumina NovaSeq 6000. TCRalpha and TCRbeta cDNA libraries were constructed by 5'RACE with constant-segment primers, with sample barcodes and unique molecular identifiers being introduced. Trizol reagent was used to extract RNA from every sample. The libraries were amplified in two PCR steps, and the second step added a second sample barcode and Illumina TruSeq adapters. Sequencing of the libraries was done on an Illumina NovaSeq, producing 2 x 150 bp paired-end reads. The authors processed their data as follows. The reads were demultiplexed and collapsed into UMI-guided consensus sequences using migec v1.2.7. Using mixcr v2.1.11, UMI consensuses were aligned to TRA and TRB V and J templates and then assembled into clonotypes. Expanded or contracted clonotypes were those called significant by both edgeR and NoisET, with noise models trained on biological replicates. For edgeR calls, the cutoffs were a false discovery rate-adjusted p below 0.01 and a log2 fold-change threshold of 1. PCA with hierarchical clustering of max-normalized trajectories of the 1000 most abundant clonotypes was used as exploratory dynamics analysis. Separately sequenced CD4+ and CD8+ repertoires were used to assign a CD4 or CD8 phenotype to each responding clone. TCRdb passed the public sequencing reads through fastp at Q25 and MiXCR, retaining productive beta sequences. Rows merge per CDR3 protein into single entries with the most common DNA and genes. The V and J calls, along with clone size, are taken from TCRdb and not from the paper's own processing. The sample table shows about 55,000 distinct CDR3 sequences, and more than 8% are seen once. The top ten constitute roughly 1.2% of the sample.

Ficoll-Paque density gradient centrifugation was used to isolate PBMCs. Worth noting for this clonotype: What antigen it recognizes has not been identified. The sample holds no much larger clone one base away, and base qualities are not on file.

Trimming takes 7 bases from V and 1 base from J, and the germline ends sit 21 bases apart. CDR3 length: 16 amino acids, cysteine to valine. The sequence is cut down to CDR3 DNA, 48 bases in frame from base 1. From a lookup of the germline V gene, CDR1 and CDR2 are SGDLS and YYNGEE. The origin of this receptor is a man in his late teens or twenties who had mild COVID-19 (a few samples of this study predate the infection). The sample titles of this study are shuffled in the database, so cell type and time point are left out; the donor was told from shared clones. This receptor chain uses TRBV9 and TRBJ2-7; TRBD1 might be the D gene, on 5 matching bases. The sample was PBMCs or a T cell subset sorted from them (not recorded which). The CDR3 protein sequence reads: CASSLEKGRPSYEQYV. The bases read TGTGCCAGCTCCCTTGAGAAGGGGCGCCCATCCTACGAGCAGTACGTC.